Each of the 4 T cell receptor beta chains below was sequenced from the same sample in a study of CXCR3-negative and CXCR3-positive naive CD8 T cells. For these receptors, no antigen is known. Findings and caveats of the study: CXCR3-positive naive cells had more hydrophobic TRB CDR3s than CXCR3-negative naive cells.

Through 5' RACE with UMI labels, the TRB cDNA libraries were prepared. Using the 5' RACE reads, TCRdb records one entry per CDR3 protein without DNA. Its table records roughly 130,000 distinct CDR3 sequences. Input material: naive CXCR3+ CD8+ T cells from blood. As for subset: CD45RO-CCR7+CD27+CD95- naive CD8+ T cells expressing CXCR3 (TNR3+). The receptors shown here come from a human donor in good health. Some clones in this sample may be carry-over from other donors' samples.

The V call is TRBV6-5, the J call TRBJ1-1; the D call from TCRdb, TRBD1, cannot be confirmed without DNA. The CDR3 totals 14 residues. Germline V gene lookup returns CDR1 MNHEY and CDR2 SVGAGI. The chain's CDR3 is CASTSEGTGTEAFF.

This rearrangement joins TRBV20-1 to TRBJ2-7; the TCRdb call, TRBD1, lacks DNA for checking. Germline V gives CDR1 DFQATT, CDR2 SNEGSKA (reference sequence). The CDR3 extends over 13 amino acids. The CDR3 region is CSARGDRGYEQYF.

CDR3: CASSLQLEAGGSYNEQFF. The chain is built from TRBV5-6 and TRBJ2-1; TCRdb's assignment of TRBD2 cannot be checked, as there is no DNA. This CDR3 has 18 residues. Germline lookup yields CDR1 SGHDT and CDR2 YYEEEE.

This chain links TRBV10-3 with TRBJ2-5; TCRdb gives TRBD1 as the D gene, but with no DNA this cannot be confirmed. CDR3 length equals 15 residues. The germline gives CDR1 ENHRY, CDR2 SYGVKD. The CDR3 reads CAISEQDRGGETQYF.